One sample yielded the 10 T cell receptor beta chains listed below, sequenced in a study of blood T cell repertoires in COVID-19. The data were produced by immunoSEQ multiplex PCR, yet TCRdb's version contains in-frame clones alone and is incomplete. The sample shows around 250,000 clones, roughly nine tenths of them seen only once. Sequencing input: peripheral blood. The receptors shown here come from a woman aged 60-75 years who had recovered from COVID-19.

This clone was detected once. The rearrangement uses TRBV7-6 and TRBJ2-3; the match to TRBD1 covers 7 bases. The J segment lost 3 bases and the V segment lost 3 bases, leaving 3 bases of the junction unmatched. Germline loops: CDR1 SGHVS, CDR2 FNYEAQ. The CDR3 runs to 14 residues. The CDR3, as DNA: TGTGCCAGCAGCTTCCGACAGGGAACAGATACGCAGTATTTT. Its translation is CASSFRQGTDTQYF.

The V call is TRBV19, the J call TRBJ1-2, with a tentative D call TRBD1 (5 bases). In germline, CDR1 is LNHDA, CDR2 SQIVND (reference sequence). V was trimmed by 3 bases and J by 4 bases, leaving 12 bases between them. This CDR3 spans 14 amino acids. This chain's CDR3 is CASSIEHGGYGYTF. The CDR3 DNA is TGTGCCAGTAGTATCGAACACGGGGGCTATGGCTACACCTTC.

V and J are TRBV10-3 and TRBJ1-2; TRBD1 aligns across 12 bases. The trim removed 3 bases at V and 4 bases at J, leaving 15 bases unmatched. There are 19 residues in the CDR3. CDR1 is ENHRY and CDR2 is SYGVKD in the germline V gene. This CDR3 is CAISDGTGGANRGGYGYTF. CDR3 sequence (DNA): TGTGCCATCAGTGATGGGACAGGGGGCGCAAATCGGGGCGGCTATGGCTACACCTTC.

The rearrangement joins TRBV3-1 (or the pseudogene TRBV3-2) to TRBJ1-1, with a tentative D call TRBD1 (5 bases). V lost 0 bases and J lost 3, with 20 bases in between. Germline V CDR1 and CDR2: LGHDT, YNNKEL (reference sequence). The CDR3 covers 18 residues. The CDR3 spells CASSQDRQGRSSDTEAFF. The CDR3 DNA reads TGTGCCAGCAGCCAAGATCGCCAGGGTCGTTCCTCGGACACTGAAGCTTTCTTT.

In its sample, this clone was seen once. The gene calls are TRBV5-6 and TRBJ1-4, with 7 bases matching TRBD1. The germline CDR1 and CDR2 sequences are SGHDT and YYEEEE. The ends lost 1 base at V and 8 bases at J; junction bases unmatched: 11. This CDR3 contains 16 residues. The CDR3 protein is CASSLTPGTDREKLFF. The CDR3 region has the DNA TGTGCCAGCAGCTTGACCCCCGGGACAGACAGAGAAAAACTGTTTTTT. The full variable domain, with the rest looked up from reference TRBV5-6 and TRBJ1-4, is DAGVTQSPTHLIKTRGQQVTLRCSPKSGHDTVSWYQQALGQGPQFIFQYYEEEERQRGNFPDRFSGHQFPNYSSELNVNALLLGDSALYLCASSLTPGTDREKLFFGSGTQLSVL.

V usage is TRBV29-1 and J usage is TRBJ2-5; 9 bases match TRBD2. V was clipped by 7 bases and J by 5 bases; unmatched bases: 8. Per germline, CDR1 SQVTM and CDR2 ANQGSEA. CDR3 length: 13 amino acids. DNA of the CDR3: TGCAGCGCCATGACTAGCGGTGGTGAGACCCAGTACTTC. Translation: CSAMTSGGETQYF. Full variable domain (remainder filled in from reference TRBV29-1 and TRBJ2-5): SAVISQKPSRDICQRGTSLTIQCQVDSQVTMMFWYRQQPGQSLTLIATANQGSEATYESGFVIDKFPISRPNLTFSTLTVSNMSPEDSSIYLCSAMTSGGETQYFGPGTRLLVL.

The chain's CDR3 is CASSRSGGGGDTQYF. CDR3 nucleotides: TGTGCCAGCAGCCGCAGCGGGGGCGGAGGAGATACGCAGTATTTT. The J gene is TRBJ2-3, the V gene TRBV27; 8 bases are a match to TRBD2. Germline values: CDR1 MNHEY, CDR2 SMNVEV (reference sequence). The V segment lost 6 bases and the J segment 5 bases; nucleotides outside the gene matches: 10. This CDR3 spans 15 amino acids.

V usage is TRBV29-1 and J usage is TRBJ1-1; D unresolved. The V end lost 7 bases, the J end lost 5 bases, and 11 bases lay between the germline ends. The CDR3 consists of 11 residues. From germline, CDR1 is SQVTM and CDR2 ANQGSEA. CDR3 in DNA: TGCAGCGCACTAGGGAGGACTGAAGCTTTCTTT. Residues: CSALGRTEAFF. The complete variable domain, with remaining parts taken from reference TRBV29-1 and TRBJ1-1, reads SAVISQKPSRDICQRGTSLTIQCQVDSQVTMMFWYRQQPGQSLTLIATANQGSEATYESGFVIDKFPISRPNLTFSTLTVSNMSPEDSSIYLCSALGRTEAFFGQGTRLTVV.

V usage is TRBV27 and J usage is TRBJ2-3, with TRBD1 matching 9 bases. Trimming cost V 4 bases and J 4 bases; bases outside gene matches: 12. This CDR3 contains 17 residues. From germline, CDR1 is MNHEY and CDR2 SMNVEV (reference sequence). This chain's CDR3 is CASSSPLRDRAADTQYF. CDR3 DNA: TGTGCCAGCAGTTCGCCCTTGAGGGACAGGGCGGCAGATACGCAGTATTTT.

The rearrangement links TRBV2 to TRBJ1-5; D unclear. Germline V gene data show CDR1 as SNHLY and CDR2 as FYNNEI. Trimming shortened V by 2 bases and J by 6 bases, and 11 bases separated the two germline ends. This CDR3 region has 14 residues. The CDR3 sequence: CASSETTGVQPQHF. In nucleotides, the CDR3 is TGTGCCAGCAGTGAAACAACCGGGGTTCAGCCCCAGCATTTT. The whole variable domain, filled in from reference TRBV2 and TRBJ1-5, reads EPEVTQTPSHQVTQMGQEVILRCVPISNHLYFYWYRQILGQKVEFLVSFYNNEISEKSEIFDDQFSVERPDGSNFTLKIRSTKLEDSAMYFCASSETTGVQPQHFGDGTRLSIL.